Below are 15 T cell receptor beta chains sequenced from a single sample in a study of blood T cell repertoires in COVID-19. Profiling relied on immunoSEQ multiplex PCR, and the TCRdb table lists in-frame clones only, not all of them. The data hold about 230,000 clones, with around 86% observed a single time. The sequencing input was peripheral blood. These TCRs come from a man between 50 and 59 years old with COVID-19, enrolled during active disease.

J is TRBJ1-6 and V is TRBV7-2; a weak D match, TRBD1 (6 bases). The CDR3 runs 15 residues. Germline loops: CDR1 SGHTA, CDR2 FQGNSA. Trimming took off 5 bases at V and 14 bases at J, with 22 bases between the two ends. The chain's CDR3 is CASSPPIGQFVSLHF. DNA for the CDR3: TGTGCCAGCAGCCCACCTATCGGACAGTTTGTCTCCCTCCACTTT.

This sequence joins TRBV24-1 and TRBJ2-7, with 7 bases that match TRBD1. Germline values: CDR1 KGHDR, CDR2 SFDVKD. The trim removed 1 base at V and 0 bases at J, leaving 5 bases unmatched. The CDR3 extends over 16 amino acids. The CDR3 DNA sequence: TGTGCCACCAGTGATTTCCGACAGGGAAGCTCCTACGAGCAGTACTTC. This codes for CATSDFRQGSSYEQYF.

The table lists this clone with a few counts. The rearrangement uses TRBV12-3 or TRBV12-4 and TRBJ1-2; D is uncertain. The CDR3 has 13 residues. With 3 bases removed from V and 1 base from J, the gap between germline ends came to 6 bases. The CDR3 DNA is TGTGCCAGCAGTTTGCGGGATAACTATGGCTACACCTTC. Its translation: CASSLRDNYGYTF.

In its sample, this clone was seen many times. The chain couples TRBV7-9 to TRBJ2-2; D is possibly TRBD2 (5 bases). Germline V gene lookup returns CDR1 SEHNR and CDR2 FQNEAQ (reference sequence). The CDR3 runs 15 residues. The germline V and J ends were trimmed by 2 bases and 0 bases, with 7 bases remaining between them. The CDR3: CASSLFGTNTGELFF. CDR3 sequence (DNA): TGTGCCAGCAGCTTATTCGGGACGAACACCGGGGAGCTGTTTTTT.

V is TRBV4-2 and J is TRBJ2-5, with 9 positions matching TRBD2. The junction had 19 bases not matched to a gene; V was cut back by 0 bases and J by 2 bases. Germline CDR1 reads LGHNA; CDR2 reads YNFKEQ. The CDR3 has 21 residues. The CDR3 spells CASSQDPGSSAGGRPQETQYF. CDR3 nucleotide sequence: TGTGCCAGCAGCCAAGATCCAGGATCTTCAGCGGGGGGCCGACCTCAAGAGACCCAGTACTTC.

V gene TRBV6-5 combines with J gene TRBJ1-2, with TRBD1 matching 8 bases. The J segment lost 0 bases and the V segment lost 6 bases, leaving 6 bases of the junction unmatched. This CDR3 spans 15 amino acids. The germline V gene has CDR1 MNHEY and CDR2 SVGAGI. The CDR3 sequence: CASRGTGLANYGYTF. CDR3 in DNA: TGTGCCAGCAGAGGGACAGGTTTGGCTAACTATGGCTACACCTTC.

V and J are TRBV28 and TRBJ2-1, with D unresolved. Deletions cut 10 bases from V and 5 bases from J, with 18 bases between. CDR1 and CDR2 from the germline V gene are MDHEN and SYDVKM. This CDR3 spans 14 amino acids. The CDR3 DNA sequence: TGTGCCACCACTAAGGCAGCCCTAAACAATGAGCAGTTCTTC. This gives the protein CATTKAALNNEQFF.

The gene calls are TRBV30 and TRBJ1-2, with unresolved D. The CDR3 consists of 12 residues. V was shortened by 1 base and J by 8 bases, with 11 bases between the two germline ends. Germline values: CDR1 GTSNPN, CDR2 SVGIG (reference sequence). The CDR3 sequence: CAWSAGGYGYTF. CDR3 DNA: TGTGCCTGGAGTGCAGGCGGGTACGGCTACACCTTC. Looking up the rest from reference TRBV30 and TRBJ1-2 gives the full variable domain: SQTIHQWPATLVQPVGSPLSLECTVEGTSNPNLYWYRQAAGRGLQLLFYSVGIGQISSEVPQNLSASRPQDRQFILSSKKLLLSDSGFYLCAWSAGGYGYTFGSGTRLTVV.

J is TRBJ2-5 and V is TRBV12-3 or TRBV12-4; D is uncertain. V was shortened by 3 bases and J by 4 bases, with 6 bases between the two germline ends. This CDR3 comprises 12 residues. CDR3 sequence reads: CASSLTLETQYF. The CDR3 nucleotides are TGTGCCAGCAGTTTGACACTAGAGACCCAGTACTTC.

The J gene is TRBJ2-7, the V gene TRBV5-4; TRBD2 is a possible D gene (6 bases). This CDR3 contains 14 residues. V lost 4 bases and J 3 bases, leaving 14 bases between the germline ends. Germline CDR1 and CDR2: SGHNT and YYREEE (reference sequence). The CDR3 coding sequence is TGTGCCAGCAGCCCAGACGGGAGCAACTACGAGCAGTACTTC. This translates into CASSPDGSNYEQYF.

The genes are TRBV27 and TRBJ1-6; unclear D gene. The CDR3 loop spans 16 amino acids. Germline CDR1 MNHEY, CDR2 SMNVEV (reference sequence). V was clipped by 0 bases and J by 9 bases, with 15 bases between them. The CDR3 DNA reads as TGTGCCAGCAGTTTATCTCGGGGAGCAGGTAGTTCACCCCTCCACTTT. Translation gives CASSLSRGAGSSPLHF.

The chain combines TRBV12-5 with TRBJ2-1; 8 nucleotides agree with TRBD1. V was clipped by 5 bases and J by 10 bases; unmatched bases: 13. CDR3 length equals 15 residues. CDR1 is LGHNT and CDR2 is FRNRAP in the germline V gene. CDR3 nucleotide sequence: TGTGCTAGTGGTCCTCCGGGGACAGGCGCCGCCGAGCAGTTCTTC. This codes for CASGPPGTGAAEQFF.

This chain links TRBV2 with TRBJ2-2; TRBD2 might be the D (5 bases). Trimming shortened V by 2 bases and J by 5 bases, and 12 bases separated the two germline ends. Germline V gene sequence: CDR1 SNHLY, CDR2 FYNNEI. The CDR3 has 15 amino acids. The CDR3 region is CASSETGWNTGELFF. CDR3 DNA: TGTGCCAGCAGTGAAACGGGATGGAATACCGGGGAGCTGTTTTTT.

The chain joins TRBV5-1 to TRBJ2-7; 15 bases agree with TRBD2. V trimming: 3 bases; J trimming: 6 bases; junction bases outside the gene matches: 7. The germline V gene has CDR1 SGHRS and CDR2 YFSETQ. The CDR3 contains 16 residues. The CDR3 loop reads CASSSGLAGGQGEQYF. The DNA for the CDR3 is TGCGCCAGCAGCTCTGGACTAGCGGGGGGGCAAGGCGAGCAGTACTTC.

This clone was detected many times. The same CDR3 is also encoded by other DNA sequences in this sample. CDR3 coding DNA: TGTGCCAGCAGCTTCCCCGGACAGGGCTTTGGAAACACCATATATTTT. Amino acids: CASSFPGQGFGNTIYF. This rearrangement joins TRBV7-9 to TRBJ1-3; 8 bases map to TRBD1. V was pared by 3 bases and J by 3 bases, with 7 bases of the junction left unmatched. This CDR3 has 16 amino acids. In germline, CDR1 is SEHNR, CDR2 FQNEAQ (reference sequence).